This T cell receptor (beta chain) came from a study of shared clonotypes between healthy human individuals. General study points: Across a few donors, naive CD4 shared 5% to 5.5%, naive CD8 over 3%, memory CD4 more than 2%, memory CD8 around 0.42%.

Germline V gene data show CDR1 as MDHEN and CDR2 as SYDVKM. The CDR3 loop spans 14 amino acids. The V end lost 5 bases, the J end lost 7 bases, and 14 bases lay between the germline ends. Concerning this clone: Antigen specificity is unknown.

TCRdb keeps only in-frame clones here, not all; method: immunoSEQ multiplex PCR. The sample lists approximately 530,000 clones; approximately 94% were seen once. This receptor was identified in a woman aged 25-40 years in good health. The chain has TRBV28 and TRBJ1-4; D is unclear. The source material was naive CD4+ T cells sorted from blood. The subset denotes: CD45RA+ positively selected. CDR3 nucleotides: TGTGCCAGCAGTCCCTCGTTGGGGATTGAAAAACTGTTTTTT. Its protein is CASSPSLGIEKLFF.